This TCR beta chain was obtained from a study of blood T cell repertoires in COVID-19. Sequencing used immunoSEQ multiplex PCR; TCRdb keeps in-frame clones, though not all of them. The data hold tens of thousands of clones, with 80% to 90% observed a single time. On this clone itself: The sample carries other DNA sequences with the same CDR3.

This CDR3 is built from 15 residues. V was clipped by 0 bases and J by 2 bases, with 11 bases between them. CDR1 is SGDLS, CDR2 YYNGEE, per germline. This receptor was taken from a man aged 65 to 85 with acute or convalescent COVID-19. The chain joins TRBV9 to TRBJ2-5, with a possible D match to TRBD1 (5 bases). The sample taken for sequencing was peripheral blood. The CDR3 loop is CASSVASGIQETQYF. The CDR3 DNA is TGTGCCAGCAGCGTAGCATCAGGGATACAAGAGACCCAGTACTTC.